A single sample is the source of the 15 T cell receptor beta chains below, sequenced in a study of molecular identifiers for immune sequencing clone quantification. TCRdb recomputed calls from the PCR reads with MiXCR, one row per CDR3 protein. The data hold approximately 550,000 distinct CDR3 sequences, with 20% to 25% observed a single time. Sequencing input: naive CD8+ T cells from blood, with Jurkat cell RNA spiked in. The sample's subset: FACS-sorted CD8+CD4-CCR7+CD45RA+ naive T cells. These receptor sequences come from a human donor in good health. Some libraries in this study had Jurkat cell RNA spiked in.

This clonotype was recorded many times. The CDR3 sequence: CASMYMNTEAFF. The CDR3 DNA reads as TGTGCCAGCATGTACATGAACACTGAAGCTTTCTTT. The chain couples TRBV6-1 to TRBJ1-1; D unclear. V was trimmed by 7 bases and J by 0 bases, leaving 6 bases between them. From germline, CDR1 is MNHNS and CDR2 SASEGT. CDR3 length: 12 residues.

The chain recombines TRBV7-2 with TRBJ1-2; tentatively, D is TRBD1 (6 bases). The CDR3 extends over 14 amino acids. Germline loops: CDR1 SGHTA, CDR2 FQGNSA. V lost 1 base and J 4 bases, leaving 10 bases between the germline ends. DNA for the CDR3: TGTGCCAGCAGCTTAGTGGACAGAACCTATGGCTACACCTTC. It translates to CASSLVDRTYGYTF.

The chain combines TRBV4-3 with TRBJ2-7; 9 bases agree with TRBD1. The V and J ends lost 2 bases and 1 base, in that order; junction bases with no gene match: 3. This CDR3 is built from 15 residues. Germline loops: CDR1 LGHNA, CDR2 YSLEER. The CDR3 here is CASSQKGTGSYEQYF. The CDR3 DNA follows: TGCGCCAGCAGCCAAAAAGGGACAGGGTCCTACGAGCAGTACTTC.

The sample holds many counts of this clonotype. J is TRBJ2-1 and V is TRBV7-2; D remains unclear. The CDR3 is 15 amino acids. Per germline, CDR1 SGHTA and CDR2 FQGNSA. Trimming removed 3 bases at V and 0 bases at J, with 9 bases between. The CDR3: CASSFDLSSYNEQFF. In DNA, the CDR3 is TGTGCCAGCAGCTTTGACTTGAGCTCCTACAATGAGCAGTTCTTC.

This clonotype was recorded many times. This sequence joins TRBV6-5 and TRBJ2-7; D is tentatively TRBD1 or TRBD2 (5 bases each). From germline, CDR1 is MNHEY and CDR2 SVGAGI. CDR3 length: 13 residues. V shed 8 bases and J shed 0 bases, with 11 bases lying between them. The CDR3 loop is CASWDRFSYEQYF. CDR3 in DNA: TGTGCCAGCTGGGACCGCTTCTCCTACGAGCAGTACTTC.

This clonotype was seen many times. The CDR3 protein is CASSPTHPTVNTEAFF. CDR3 bases: TGTGCCAGCAGTCCAACCCACCCGACAGTGAACACTGAAGCTTTCTTT. This chain connects TRBV12-3 or TRBV12-4 to TRBJ1-1, with D maybe TRBD1 (5 bases). V was clipped by 5 bases and J by 0 bases, with 16 bases between them. The CDR3 runs 16 residues.

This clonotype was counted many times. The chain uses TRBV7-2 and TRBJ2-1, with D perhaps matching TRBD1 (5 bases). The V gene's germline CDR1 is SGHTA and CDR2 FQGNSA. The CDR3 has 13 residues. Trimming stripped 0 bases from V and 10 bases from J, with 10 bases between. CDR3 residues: CASSLAPSGEQFF. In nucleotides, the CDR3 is TGTGCCAGCAGCTTAGCGCCTTCAGGGGAGCAGTTCTTC.

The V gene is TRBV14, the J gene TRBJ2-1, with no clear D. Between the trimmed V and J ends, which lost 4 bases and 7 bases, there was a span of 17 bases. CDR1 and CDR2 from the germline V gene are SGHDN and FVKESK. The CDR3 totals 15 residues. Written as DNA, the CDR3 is TGTGCCAGCAGCCGAGATGGAATACCGTGGAATGAGCAGTTCTTC. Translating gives CASSRDGIPWNEQFF.

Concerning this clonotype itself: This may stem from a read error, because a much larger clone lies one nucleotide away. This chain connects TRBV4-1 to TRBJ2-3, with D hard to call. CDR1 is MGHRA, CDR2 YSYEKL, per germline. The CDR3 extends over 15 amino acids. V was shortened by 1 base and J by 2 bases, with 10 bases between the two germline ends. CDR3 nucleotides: TGCGCCAGCAGCCAAGTCCTAAGGAACACAGATACGCAGTATTTT. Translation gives CASSQVLRNTDTQYF.

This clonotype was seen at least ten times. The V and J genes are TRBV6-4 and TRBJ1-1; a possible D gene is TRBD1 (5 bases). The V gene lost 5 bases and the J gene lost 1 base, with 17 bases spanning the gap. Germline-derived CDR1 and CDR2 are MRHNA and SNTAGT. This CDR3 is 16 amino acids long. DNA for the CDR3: TGTGCCAGCAGTCGGACAAACGAAGCACCGAACACTGAAGCTTTCTTT. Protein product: CASSRTNEAPNTEAFF.

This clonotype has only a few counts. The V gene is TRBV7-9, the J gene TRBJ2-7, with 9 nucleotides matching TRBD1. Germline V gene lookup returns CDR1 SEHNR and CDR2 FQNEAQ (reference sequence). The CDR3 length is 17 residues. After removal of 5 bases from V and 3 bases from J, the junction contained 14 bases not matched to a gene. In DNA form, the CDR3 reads TGTGCCAGCAGCCCCCGGGACAGGGTAGGTAACGTCTACGAGCAGTACTTC. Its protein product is CASSPRDRVGNVYEQYF.

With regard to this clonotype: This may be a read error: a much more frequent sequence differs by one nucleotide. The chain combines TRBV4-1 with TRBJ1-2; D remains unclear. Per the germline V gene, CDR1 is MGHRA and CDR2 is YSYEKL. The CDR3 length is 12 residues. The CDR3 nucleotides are TGCGCCAGCGGCCAAGATGAATATGGCTACACCTTC. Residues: CASGQDEYGYTF.

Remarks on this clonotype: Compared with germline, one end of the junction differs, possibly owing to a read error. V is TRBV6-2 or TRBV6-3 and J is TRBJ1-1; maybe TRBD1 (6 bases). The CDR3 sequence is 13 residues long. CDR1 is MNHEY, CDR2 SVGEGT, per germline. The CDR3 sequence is CASSPQGFTKAFF. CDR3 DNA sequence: TGTGCCAGCAGCCCCCAGGGGTTCACTAAAGCTTTCTTT.

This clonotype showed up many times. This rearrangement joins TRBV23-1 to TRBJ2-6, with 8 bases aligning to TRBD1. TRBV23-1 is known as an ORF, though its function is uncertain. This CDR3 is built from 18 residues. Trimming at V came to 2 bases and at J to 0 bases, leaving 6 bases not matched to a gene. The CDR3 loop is CASSQPDREGSGANVLTF. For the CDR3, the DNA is TGCGCCAGCAGTCAACCGGACAGGGAAGGCTCTGGGGCCAACGTCCTGACTTTC.

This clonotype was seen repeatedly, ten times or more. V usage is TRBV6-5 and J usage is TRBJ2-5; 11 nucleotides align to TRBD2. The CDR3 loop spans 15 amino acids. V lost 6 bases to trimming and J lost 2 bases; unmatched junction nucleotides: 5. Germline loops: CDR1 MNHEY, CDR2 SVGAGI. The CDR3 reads CASRLLAGVQETQYF. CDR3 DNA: TGTGCCAGCAGACTACTAGCGGGGGTACAAGAGACCCAGTACTTC.